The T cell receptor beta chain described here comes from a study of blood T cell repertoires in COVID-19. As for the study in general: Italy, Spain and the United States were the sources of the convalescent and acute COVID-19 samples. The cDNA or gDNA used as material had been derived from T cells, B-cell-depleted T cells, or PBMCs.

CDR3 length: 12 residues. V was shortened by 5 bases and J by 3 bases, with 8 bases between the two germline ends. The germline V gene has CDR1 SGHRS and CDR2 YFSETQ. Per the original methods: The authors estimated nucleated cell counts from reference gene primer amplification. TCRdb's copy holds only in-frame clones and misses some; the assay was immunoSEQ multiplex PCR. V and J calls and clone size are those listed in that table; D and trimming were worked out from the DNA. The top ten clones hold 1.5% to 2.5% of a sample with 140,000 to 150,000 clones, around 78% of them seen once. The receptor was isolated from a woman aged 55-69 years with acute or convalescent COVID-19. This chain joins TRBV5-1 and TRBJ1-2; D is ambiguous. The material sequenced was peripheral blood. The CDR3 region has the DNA TGCGCCAGCAGTGGCGGGGACTATGGCTACACCTTC. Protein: CASSGGDYGYTF.